This record looks at one T cell receptor (beta chain) sequence and its context. All of the donors resided in Nashville, Tennessee, and each was a Caucasian adult. This sample is part of a study of shared clonotypes between healthy human individuals. The CDR3 has 14 amino acids. Germline CDR1 and CDR2: SEHNR and FQNEAQ (reference sequence). Trimming removed 6 bases at V and 6 bases at J, with 17 bases between. Only in-frame clones appear in the TCRdb table, and some are missing; sequencing was by immunoSEQ multiplex PCR. The sample lists around 2.3 million clones, 90% to 96% seen once, with roughly 0.13% in the top ten.

The specimen was naive CD4+ T cells sorted from blood. Subset denoted: CD45RA+ positively selected. This receptor was obtained from a man younger than 30 in good health. This rearrangement joins TRBV7-9 to TRBJ1-1; TRBD1 might be the D (5 bases). The chain's CDR3 is CASRQEGGVAEAFF. The DNA for the CDR3 is TGTGCCAGCAGGCAAGAGGGAGGGGTGGCTGAAGCTTTCTTT.